This T cell receptor (beta chain) was captured by sequencing in a study of blood T cell repertoires in COVID-19. Only one count was recorded for this clone. CDR1 and CDR2 (germline): MRHNA, SNTAGT. V lost 0 bases and J lost 3; bases outside the gene matches: 4. The CDR3 spans 16 residues. Libraries were prepared by immunoSEQ multiplex PCR; TCRdb keeps only in-frame clonotypes and omits some of them. The sample includes over 130,000 clones, roughly 84% seen only once; the top ten take about 2%. V usage is TRBV6-4 and J usage is TRBJ2-2; 7 bases match TRBD1. The TCR originated in a man between 65 and 80 years old with acute or convalescent COVID-19. Specimen: peripheral blood. In DNA form, the CDR3 reads TGTGCCAGCAGTGACTCGCGGACAGGATACACCGGGGAGCTGTTTTTT. Translation: CASSDSRTGYTGELFF.